This T cell receptor beta chain was recorded in a study of CD8+ T cells in alopecia areata (dated by TCRdb to the late 2010s). For the study in its entirety: In both human patients and the C3H/HeJ mouse model, the study applied high-throughput TCRbeta sequencing to look at T cell clonal expansion in alopecia areata. Clonality in the scalp was compared among normal scalp (n=4), patchy alopecia areata scalp (n=8), and alopecia totalis/universalis scalp (n=8). immunoSEQ multiplex PCR using 35 Vbeta forward primers and 13 Jbeta reverse primers was used to amplify TCRbeta CDR3 regions. Human TCRbeta sequencing covered scalp tissue and sorted CD4+ and CD8+ peripheral blood T cells from patchy and totalis/universalis alopecia areata patients and healthy controls. RNA was extracted with the PAXgene miRNA kit for fixed scalp, the miRNeasy kit for PBMCs, and the RNeasy kit for mouse skin. The paper's findings and limits, for the study overall: Lesional scalp, especially in alopecia totalis/universalis, showed higher clonality and more expanded CD8+ clones than normal scalp, suggesting antigenic drive. TCR sequences shared between patients were less clear than in mice, possibly partly because of HLA diversity in the patient population. Unlike mouse skin, which is dominated by gammadelta T cells, normal human skin has resident alphabeta T cells that are also sequenced, and this complicates analysis of the scalp TCR repertoire.

This clone was detected only a few times. Its antigen is not yet known. The sample holds no much larger clone one base away, and base qualities are not on file. The CDR3, from cysteine to phenylalanine, totals 17 residues. The DNA shown is the 51-base CDR3, in frame from base 1. V loses 8 bases at its end and J loses 2 bases; junction bases beyond the gene matches: 10. Library generation was performed with the immunoSEQ multiplex PCR assay. RNA was extracted from all samples and reverse transcribed into cDNA, which served as template for TCR sequencing. SuperScript III was used for first-strand cDNA synthesis, primed with a 2:1 mix of oligo-dT and random hexamers. A synthetic immune receptor repertoire was used to measure amplification bias, and any remaining bias was corrected computationally. The authors' analysis ran thus. Raw reads were preprocessed to remove errors, and CDR3 was defined by IMGT conventions from the conserved cysteine to phenylalanine. Clonality was calculated as 1 minus Shannon entropy normalized by log2 of the number of productive unique TCRs. Scalp TCRbeta sequences were cross-referenced with sorted blood CD4 and CD8 repertoires so that the CD4 or CD8 identity of scalp clones could be inferred. Imported from immuneACCESS, the table was reduced by TCRdb to in-frame sequences with V and J called. These copies leave out some clones; in studies compared against another copy, an unresolved V gene accounts for under half, and the cause of the remainder is not known. V and J calls and clone size are as listed in that table; D and trimming were resolved from the DNA. For this sample the table gives over 90,000 clones, of which around 60% were detected only once. Roughly 9% of the sample is held by the ten biggest clonotypes.

PBMCs were isolated by density centrifugation and stained for CD3, CD4 and CD8, and CD4+ and CD8+ T cells were sorted on a FACSAria. Scalp biopsies and blood samples were provided by unaffected controls. The sample consisted of CD4+ T cells sorted from blood. The clonotype was recovered from a human donor in good health. The rearranged segments are TRBV23-1 and TRBJ2-7; TRBD2 agrees with 15 junctional bases. TRBV23-1 is identified as an open reading frame with a role that is uncertain. The CDR3 corresponds to CASLTGTSGGPAYEQYF. The DNA sequence reads TGCGCCAGCTTAACCGGGACTAGCGGGGGGCCGGCCTACGAGCAGTACTTC.